The rows below give T cell receptor beta chains drawn from one sample of a study of post-analysis software for immune sequencing data. TCRdb recomputed calls from the PCR reads with MiXCR, one row per CDR3 protein. This table has roughly 800,000 distinct CDR3 sequences, roughly 50% appearing once. Sequenced: blood. All receptors come from a girl aged 10 to 17 with multiple sclerosis. Both conserved end residues are part of each CDR3. Each record gives: clone size, V gene, D gene, J gene, CDR3 protein, CDR3 DNA. A D gene is named only where the DNA matches it firmly. Rows give clone size only sometimes, using once, few, many, or a class for an expanded clone.

-	TRBV15	-	TRBJ2-1	CATSSSRVNEQFF	TGTGCCACCAGCAGTTCTCGGGTCAATGAGCAGTTCTTC
-	TRBV6-1	-	TRBJ2-3	CASSEVGQGSTDTQYF	TGTGCCAGCAGTGAAGTAGGGCAGGGCAGCACAGATACGCAGTATTTT
once	TRBV2	TRBD2	TRBJ2-1	CASSAGLANYNEQFF	TGTGCCAGCAGTGCCGGACTAGCGAACTACAATGAGCAGTTCTTC
-	TRBV4-1	TRBD2	TRBJ2-1	CASSQLAEYNEQFF	TGCGCCAGCAGCCAACTAGCGGAATACAATGAGCAGTTCTTC
-	TRBV20-1	-	TRBJ2-4	CSARDVTGNIQYF	TGCAGTGCTAGAGATGTTACGGGAAACATTCAGTACTTC
few	TRBV5-1	-	TRBJ1-1	CASSLQGVNTEAFF	TGCGCCAGCAGCTTGCAAGGGGTGAACACTGAAGCTTTCTTT
-	TRBV20-1	-	TRBJ2-7	CSASPDLDEQYF	TGCAGTGCCTCACCCGACTTGGACGAGCAGTACTTC
-	TRBV20-1	-	TRBJ1-2	CSARAPTRGGYTF	TGCAGTGCTAGGGCCCCCACTCGGGGAGGCTACACCTTC
-	TRBV29-1	-	TRBJ1-1	CSYAGGLNTEAFF	TGCAGCTACGCAGGCGGTCTGAACACTGAAGCTTTCTTT
few	TRBV7-2	-	TRBJ2-5	CASSYNREETQYF	TGTGCCAGCAGCTACAACAGGGAAGAGACCCAGTACTTC
few	TRBV29-1	TRBD1	TRBJ2-7	CSVRQGPAYEQYF	TGCAGCGTACGACAGGGGCCAGCCTACGAGCAGTACTTC
few	TRBV6-5	-	TRBJ2-1	CASSSTSSHNEQFF	TGTGCCAGCAGTTCCACCTCTTCCCACAATGAGCAGTTCTTC
-	TRBV4-1	-	TRBJ2-5	CASSQLIGRGATQYF	TGCGCCAGCAGCCAACTTATCGGCCGGGGGGCGACCCAGTACTTC
few	TRBV20-1	TRBD1	TRBJ2-6	CSARGGDRKPSGANVLTF	TGCAGTGCTAGAGGAGGGGACAGAAAGCCTTCTGGGGCCAACGTCCTGACTTTC
many	TRBV6-2/TRBV6-3	TRBD1	TRBJ2-6	CASSAGTGDGANVLTF	TGTGCCAGCAGCGCCGGGACAGGGGATGGGGCCAACGTCCTGACTTTC
few	TRBV9	TRBD2	TRBJ2-7	CASSPQVVAGGWTYEQYF	TGTGCCAGCAGCCCCCAGGTAGTAGCGGGAGGTTGGACCTACGAGCAGTACTTC
-	TRBV7-9	-	TRBJ2-5	CASSPLYQYGKETQYF	TGTGCCAGCAGCCCCCTTTACCAGTACGGGAAAGAGACCCAGTACTTC
-	TRBV7-8	TRBD2	TRBJ2-1	CASSPNAGGVYNEQFF	TGTGCCAGCAGCCCTAATGCGGGGGGGGTTTATAATGAGCAGTTCTTC
-	TRBV9	-	TRBJ2-7	CASSSRAVTYEQYF	TGTGCCAGCAGCTCGAGAGCGGTTACCTACGAGCAGTACTTC
-	TRBV6-5	TRBD2	TRBJ2-1	CASSSRVIASGTNNEQFF	TGTGCCAGCAGTTCCCGGGTGATAGCTAGCGGGACAAACAATGAGCAGTTCTTC
once	TRBV29-1	-	TRBJ2-6	CSVIQDKTGANVLTF	TGCAGCGTTATACAGGACAAGACTGGGGCCAACGTCCTGACTTTC
-	TRBV15	-	TRBJ2-5	CATSRDWSLETQYF	TGTGCCACCAGCAGAGATTGGTCCTTAGAGACCCAGTACTTC
-	TRBV29-1	-	TRBJ2-1	CSVDSNIYNEQFF	TGCAGTGTGGACAGTAATATATACAATGAGCAGTTCTTC
-	TRBV15	-	TRBJ1-2	CATSRQGSAGYTF	TGTGCCACCAGCAGGCAGGGGAGTGCTGGCTACACCTTC
-	TRBV29-1	TRBD1	TRBJ1-4	CSVDKGAGKLFF	TGCAGCGTCGACAAGGGGGCTGGAAAACTGTTTTTT
few	TRBV12-3/TRBV12-4	-	TRBJ2-3	CASNDLAPLGADTQYF	TGTGCCAGCAACGACTTAGCGCCACTCGGCGCAGATACGCAGTATTTT
-	TRBV19	TRBD2	TRBJ2-7	CASSIDLGLAGAYEQYF	TGTGCCAGTAGTATAGACCTGGGACTAGCGGGCGCTTACGAGCAGTACTTC
-	TRBV9	TRBD2	TRBJ2-1	CASSPRGGAGYNEQFF	TGTGCCAGCAGCCCTCGCGGGGGGGCCGGCTACAATGAGCAGTTCTTC
few	TRBV21-1	-	TRBJ2-2	CASSKGRGAITGELFF	TGTGCCAGCAGCAAAGGGCGGGGGGCGATCACCGGGGAGCTGTTTTTT